These 9 T cell receptor beta chains were all obtained from the same sample, sequenced in a study of T cells in Graves' hyperthyroidism and ophthalmopathy. Authors of the study amplified TCR beta CDR3 regions from RNA transcripts. The HTBI primer set served for first-round RT-PCR of the TCR CDR3. One entry per CDR3 protein results from TCRdb running MiXCR on the multiplex PCR reads. Of some 460,000 distinct CDR3 sequences in the sample, 15% to 19% were seen once. The sample consisted of blood. The origin of the receptors is a woman aged 18-29 years with Graves' hyperthyroidism.

This clonotype was recorded many times. The chain employs TRBV10-2 and TRBJ2-2; either TRBD1 or TRBD2 may fit D (5 bases each). The CDR3 is 16 amino acids. Germline assignment: CDR1 WSHSY and CDR2 SAAADI. The V end was cut by 4 bases, the J end by 2 bases, with 14 bases between. For the CDR3, the DNA is TGCGCCAGCAGTGCAGGGCGGGCAGGAAACACCGGGGAGCTGTTTTTT. Protein: CASSAGRAGNTGELFF.

This clonotype was recorded at least ten times. The rearrangement links TRBV12-3 or TRBV12-4 to TRBJ2-1; 14 nucleotides agree with TRBD2. V dropped 5 bases and J dropped 4; count of bases not matched to a gene: 22. The CDR3 runs to 22 residues. CDR3 sequence: CASSPRPDRIAGLAGVYNEQFF. Here the CDR3 DNA reads TGTGCCAGCAGTCCTCGTCCGGACAGAATCGCGGGACTAGCGGGAGTATACAATGAGCAGTTCTTC.

This clonotype came up a few times. The chain links TRBV29-1 to TRBJ1-2; perhaps TRBD1 as D (5 bases). The CDR3 contains 13 residues. V lost 8 bases to trimming and J lost 5 bases, with 18 bases between them. Germline CDR1 is SQVTM and CDR2 is ANQGSEA. The CDR3 here is CSIREDKKYGYTF. CDR3 DNA: TGCAGCATAAGGGAGGACAAAAAGTATGGCTACACCTTC.

This clonotype was recorded a few times. The chain links TRBV7-9 to TRBJ1-6, with D perhaps TRBD1 (6 bases). The CDR3 has 15 residues. CDR1 SEHNR and CDR2 FQNEAQ come from the germline V gene (reference sequence). Trimming left V 2 bases short and J 9 bases short, with 14 bases between. The CDR3 sequence is CASSLSAGARSPLHF. Here the CDR3 DNA reads TGTGCCAGCAGCTTATCGGCAGGGGCTCGTTCACCCCTCCACTTT. Based on the CDR3 plus reference TRBV7-9 and TRBJ1-6, the full variable domain is DTGVSQNPRHKITKRGQNVTFRCDPISEHNRLYWYRQTLGQGPEFLTYFQNEAQLEKSRLLSDRFSAERPKGSFSTLEIQRTEQGDSAMYLCASSLSAGARSPLHFGNGTRLTVT.

This clonotype was observed at least ten times. CDR3 DNA sequence: TGTGCCAGCACCCTCGGGTTCTCGCGGAAAGAAAAACTGTTTTTT. Protein: CASTLGFSRKEKLFF. The chain joins TRBV11-2 to TRBJ1-4, with D hard to call. The germline V gene encodes CDR1 SGHAT and CDR2 FQNNGV. CDR3 length: 15 residues. V lost 7 bases and J 8 bases, leaving 20 bases between the germline ends.

This clonotype was observed a few times. The rearrangement uses TRBV3-1 and TRBJ2-1, with 13 bases fitting TRBD2. V was pared by 0 bases and J by 7 bases, with 3 bases of the junction left unmatched. The CDR3 covers 16 residues. CDR1 is LGHDT and CDR2 is YNNKEL in the germline V gene (reference sequence). CDR3 amino acids: CASSQDRLAGGNEQFF. In nucleotides, the CDR3 is TGTGCCAGCAGCCAAGATAGACTAGCGGGAGGAAATGAGCAGTTCTTC.

The table lists this clonotype with many counts. This rearrangement joins TRBV5-1 to TRBJ2-3; D perhaps matches TRBD1 (5 bases). V was clipped by 0 bases and J by 5 bases, with 10 bases between them. Germline CDR1 is SGHRS and CDR2 is YFSETQ. The CDR3 length is 14 residues. In nucleotides, the CDR3 is TGCGCCAGCAGCTTGGGTCGAAGGGGAGATACGCAGTATTTT. Its translation: CASSLGRRGDTQYF.

The chain has TRBV5-1 and TRBJ2-3, with TRBD2 identical over 12 bases. Per the germline V gene, CDR1 is SGHRS and CDR2 is YFSETQ. The CDR3 loop spans 15 amino acids. The V gene end was trimmed by 6 bases and the J gene end by 4 bases; junction bases not matched to a gene: 6. The DNA of the CDR3 is TGCGCCAGCACGGCGACTAGCGGGAGCGCAGATACGCAGTATTTT. This sequence encodes CASTATSGSADTQYF.

Ten or more counts support this clonotype. The chain employs TRBV6-1 and TRBJ2-3; D unclear. In germline, CDR1 is MNHNS, CDR2 SASEGT. The ends were cut back, 5 bases at V and 0 bases at J, with 15 bases in the middle. The CDR3 totals 16 residues. The chain's CDR3 is CASSSYSTPSTDTQYF. CDR3 bases: TGTGCCAGCAGTTCTTACTCTACTCCTAGCACAGATACGCAGTATTTT.